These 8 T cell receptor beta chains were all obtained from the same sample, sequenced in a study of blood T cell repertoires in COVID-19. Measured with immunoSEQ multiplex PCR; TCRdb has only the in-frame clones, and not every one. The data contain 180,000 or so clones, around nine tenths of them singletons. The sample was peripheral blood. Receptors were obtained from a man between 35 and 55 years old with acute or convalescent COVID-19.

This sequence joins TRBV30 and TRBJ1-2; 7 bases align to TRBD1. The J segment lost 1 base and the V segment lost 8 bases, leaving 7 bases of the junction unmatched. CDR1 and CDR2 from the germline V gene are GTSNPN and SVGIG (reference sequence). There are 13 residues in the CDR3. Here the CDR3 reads CAGRDSYNYGYTF. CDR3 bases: TGTGCCGGCCGGGACAGCTATAACTATGGCTACACCTTC. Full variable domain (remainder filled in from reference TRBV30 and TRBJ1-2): SQTIHQWPATLVQPVGSPLSLECTVEGTSNPNLYWYRQAAGRGLQLLFYSVGIGQISSEVPQNLSASRPQDRQFILSSKKLLLSDSGFYLCAGRDSYNYGYTFGSGTRLTVV.

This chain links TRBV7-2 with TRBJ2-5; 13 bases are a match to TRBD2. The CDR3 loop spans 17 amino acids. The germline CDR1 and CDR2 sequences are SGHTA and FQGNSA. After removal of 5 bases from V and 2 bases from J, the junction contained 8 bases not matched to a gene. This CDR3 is CASSIRLAGGLQETQYF. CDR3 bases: TGTGCCAGCAGCATAAGACTAGCGGGGGGACTACAAGAGACCCAGTACTTC.

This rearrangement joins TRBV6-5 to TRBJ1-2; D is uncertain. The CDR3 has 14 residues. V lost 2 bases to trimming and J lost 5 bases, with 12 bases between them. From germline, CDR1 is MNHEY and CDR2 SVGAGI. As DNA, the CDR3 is TGTGCCAGCAGTTACGGAACAGCCACATATGGCTACACCTTC. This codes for CASSYGTATYGYTF.

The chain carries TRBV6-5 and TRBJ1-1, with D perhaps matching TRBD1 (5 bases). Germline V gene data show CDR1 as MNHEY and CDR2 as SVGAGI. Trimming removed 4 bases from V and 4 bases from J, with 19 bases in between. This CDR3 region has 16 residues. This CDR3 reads CASSSIQPQGSTEAFF. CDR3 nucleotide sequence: TGTGCCAGCAGTTCTATACAACCCCAGGGATCCACTGAAGCTTTCTTT.

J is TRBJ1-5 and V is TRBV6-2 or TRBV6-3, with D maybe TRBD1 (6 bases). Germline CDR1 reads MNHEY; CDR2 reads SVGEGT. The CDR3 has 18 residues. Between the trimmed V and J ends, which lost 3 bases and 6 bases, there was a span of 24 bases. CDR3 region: CASSYGVREGGVAQPQHF. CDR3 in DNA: TGTGCCAGCAGTTATGGCGTCAGGGAGGGGGGGGTGGCTCAGCCCCAGCATTTT.

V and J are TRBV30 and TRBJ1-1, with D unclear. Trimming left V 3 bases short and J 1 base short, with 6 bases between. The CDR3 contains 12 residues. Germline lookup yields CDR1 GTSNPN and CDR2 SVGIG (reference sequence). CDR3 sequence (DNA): TGTGCCTGGAGAACGGGGAACACTGAAGCTTTCTTT. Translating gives CAWRTGNTEAFF.

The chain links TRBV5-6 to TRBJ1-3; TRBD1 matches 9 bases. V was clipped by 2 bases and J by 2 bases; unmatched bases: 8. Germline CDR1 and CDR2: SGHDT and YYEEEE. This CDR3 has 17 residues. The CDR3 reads CASSFMGQGKTGNTIYF. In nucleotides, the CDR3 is TGTGCCAGCAGCTTTATGGGACAGGGCAAAACTGGAAACACCATATATTTT.

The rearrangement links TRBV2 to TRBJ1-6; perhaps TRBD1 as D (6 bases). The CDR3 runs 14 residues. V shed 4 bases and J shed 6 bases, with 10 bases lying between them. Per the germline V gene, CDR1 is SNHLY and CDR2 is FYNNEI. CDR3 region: CASSGGGINSPLHF. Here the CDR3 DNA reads TGTGCCAGCAGTGGAGGGGGAATTAATTCACCCCTCCACTTT.